This TCR beta chain was sequenced during a study of cytomegalovirus exposure and HLA in healthy donors. Findings and caveats of the study: Researchers catalogued approximately 170 TCR beta chains as cytomegalovirus-associated.

Primers for the PCR totalled 60 Vbeta and 13 Jbeta. This table comes from immunoSEQ multiplex PCR, and its TCRdb copy is limited to in-frame clones, with some not included. Here the sample spans around 150,000 clones, 76% being singletons. About this clone itself: Its antigen is as yet unknown.

J was trimmed by 5 bases and V by 2 bases; bases with no gene match: 6. Germline V gives CDR1 MGHDK, CDR2 SYGVNS. This CDR3 has 15 residues. This clonotype was sampled from a middle-aged man in good health and CMV-seronegative. The gene calls are TRBV25-1 and TRBJ2-3; 8 nucleotides match TRBD1. Sample: PBMCs. The CDR3 is CASSEVTGVGDTQYF. CDR3 bases: TGTGCCAGCAGTGAAGTGACAGGGGTCGGAGATACGCAGTATTTT. Complete variable domain (other parts from reference TRBV25-1 and TRBJ2-3): EADIYQTPRYLVIGTGKKITLECSQTMGHDKMYWYQQDPGMELHLIHYSYGVNSTEKGDLSSESTVSRIRTEHFPLTLESARPSHTSQYLCASSEVTGVGDTQYFGPGTRLTVL.